The rows below give T cell receptor beta chains drawn from one sample of a study of blood T cell repertoires in COVID-19. Generated by immunoSEQ multiplex PCR, the TCRdb table keeps only in-frame clones and is missing some. The repertoire holds under 200,000 clones, roughly 90% seen once, with roughly 9.7% in the top ten. The source material was peripheral blood. The receptors here all came from a woman aged 55-69 years with COVID-19, enrolled during active disease. CDR3s include the opening cysteine and the closing phenylalanine or tryptophan. The D gene is left open where the match is weak. Clone size appears in some rows only: once, few, many, or a class for an expanded clone.

J gene	clone size	V gene	D gene	CDR3 protein	CDR3 DNA
TRBJ1-1	.	TRBV5-1	.	CASSLDTGNTEAFF	TGCGCCAGCAGCTTGGACACAGGGAACACTGAAGCTTTCTTT
TRBJ2-7	.	TRBV10-3	TRBD2	CAISDGTSGDEQYF	TGTGCCATCAGTGACGGGACTAGCGGGGACGAGCAGTACTTC
TRBJ1-5	.	TRBV4-1	.	CASSLGDRGNQPQHF	TGCGCCAGCAGCCTGGGAGACCGGGGCAATCAGCCCCAGCATTTT
TRBJ1-4	.	TRBV15	.	CATSRSGNYEKLFF	TGTGCCACCAGCAGATCGGGGAATTACGAAAAACTGTTTTTT
TRBJ2-1	.	TRBV7-9	TRBD2	CASSLTGGSGSHEQFF	TGTGCCAGCAGCTTAACCGGGGGTAGCGGGAGTCATGAGCAGTTCTTC
TRBJ1-3	.	TRBV29-1	.	CSVRVGGASGNTIYF	TGCAGCGTTAGGGTCGGGGGGGCCTCTGGAAACACCATATATTTT
TRBJ1-4	.	TRBV18	.	CASSPANEKLFF	TGTGCCAGCTCACCAGCGAATGAAAAACTGTTTTTT
TRBJ1-4	.	TRBV11-3	TRBD1	CASSGTGAFEKLFF	TGTGCCAGCAGCGGGACAGGGGCGTTCGAAAAACTGTTTTTT
TRBJ2-3	.	TRBV4-3	TRBD1	CASSPLDRDDRDTQYF	TGCGCCAGCAGCCCCCTGGACAGGGATGATAGAGATACGCAGTATTTT
TRBJ2-7	few	TRBV9	TRBD2	CASSAHSGSSYEQYF	TGTGCCAGCAGCGCCCATAGCGGGAGCTCCTACGAGCAGTACTTC
TRBJ2-5	.	TRBV5-1	TRBD1	CASSLGDRGQQETQYF	TGCGCCAGCAGCTTGGGGGACAGGGGGCAACAAGAGACCCAGTACTTC
TRBJ2-2	few	TRBV5-1	.	CASSLAGARELFF	TGCGCCAGCAGCTTGGCTGGAGCCCGGGAGCTGTTTTTT
TRBJ2-1	once	TRBV12-3/TRBV12-4	TRBD2	CASSLRGREQFF	TGTGCCAGCAGTTTACGCGGGAGGGAGCAGTTCTTC
TRBJ1-5	few	TRBV27	TRBD1	CASRATGGRYQPQHF	TGTGCCAGCAGGGCAACAGGGGGCCGGTATCAGCCCCAGCATTTT
TRBJ1-5	.	TRBV27	.	CASSLGSGGNQPQHF	TGTGCCAGCAGTTTAGGGAGCGGCGGCAATCAGCCCCAGCATTTT
TRBJ1-4	.	TRBV7-6	.	CASSPPSGMGEKLFF	TGTGCCAGCAGCCCGCCTTCGGGGATGGGTGAAAAACTGTTTTTT
TRBJ2-5	.	TRBV24-1	TRBD2	CATSALAGDLNGVETQYF	TGTGCCACCAGTGCCCTAGCGGGAGATCTGAACGGAGTGGAGACCCAGTACTTC
TRBJ2-1	.	TRBV6-2/TRBV6-3	TRBD2	CASSYSPSGRSNEQFF	TGTGCCAGCAGTTATTCCCCTAGCGGGAGGTCAAATGAGCAGTTCTTC
TRBJ2-3	.	TRBV19	TRBD1	CASSDRVNTQYF	TGTGCCAGTAGCGACAGGGTCAATACGCAGTATTTT
TRBJ2-7	.	TRBV5-8	.	CASSLVGDSYEQYF	TGTGCCAGCAGCTTGGTCGGGGATTCATACGAGCAGTACTTC
TRBJ2-7	.	TRBV5-1	TRBD2	CASSQTSGSYEQYF	TGCGCCAGCAGCCAGACTAGCGGGAGCTACGAGCAGTACTTC
TRBJ2-7	.	TRBV7-2	.	CASSLAPRDYEQYF	TGTGCCAGCAGCTTAGCCCCCCGAGACTACGAGCAGTACTTC
TRBJ1-2	.	TRBV6-5	TRBD1	CASSPQGVGGYTF	TGTGCCAGCAGTCCCCAGGGGGTAGGCGGCTACACCTTC
TRBJ2-5	.	TRBV7-2	.	CASSLLAGQQETQYF	TGTGCCAGCAGCTTATTGGCGGGACAGCAAGAGACCCAGTACTTC
TRBJ2-7	once	TRBV7-9	TRBD1	CASHSPGQGINEQYF	TGTGCCAGCCATTCACCGGGACAGGGGATCAACGAGCAGTACTTC
TRBJ1-4	.	TRBV2	.	CASIGRAANEKLFF	TGTGCCAGCATTGGGCGGGCTGCTAATGAAAAACTGTTTTTT
TRBJ2-7	.	TRBV28	.	CASSKSGYSYEQYF	TGTGCCAGCAGTAAATCAGGCTACTCCTACGAGCAGTACTTC
TRBJ1-5	.	TRBV7-2	TRBD1	CASSFWGQGSNQPQHF	TGTGCCAGCAGCTTTTGGGGACAGGGGAGCAATCAGCCCCAGCATTTT
TRBJ1-6	.	TRBV28	TRBD1	CASSIPGQGSPLHF	TGTGCCAGCAGTATACCGGGACAGGGGTCTCCCCTCCACTTT
TRBJ1-2	.	TRBV3-1/TRBV3-2	TRBD1	CASSPPRQGSYGYTF	TGTGCCAGCAGCCCGCCGCGACAGGGGAGCTATGGCTACACCTTC
TRBJ1-1	.	TRBV6-6	TRBD1	CAINRGQNTEAFF	TGTGCCATTAACAGGGGGCAAAACACTGAAGCTTTCTTT
TRBJ2-7	.	TRBV5-4	.	CASSLDGYEQYF	TGTGCCAGCAGCTTGGACGGTTACGAGCAGTACTTC
TRBJ2-7	once	TRBV29-1	TRBD1	CSVETDRGSYEQYF	TGCAGCGTTGAAACCGACAGGGGCTCCTACGAGCAGTACTTC
TRBJ1-1	.	TRBV7-2	.	CASSLQGRANTEAFF	TGTGCCAGCAGCTTGCAGGGCAGGGCGAACACTGAAGCTTTCTTT
TRBJ1-1	.	TRBV19	.	CASSIDRGRGEAFF	TGTGCCAGTAGTATTGATAGGGGGAGGGGTGAAGCTTTCTTT
TRBJ2-1	.	TRBV3-1/TRBV3-2	TRBD2	CASSRSGSVREQFF	TGTGCCAGCAGCCGCAGCGGGAGCGTTAGGGAGCAGTTCTTC
TRBJ2-1	few	TRBV19	.	CASRHTRQSSSYNEQFF	TGTGCCAGTAGGCATACCCGACAGTCCAGCTCCTACAATGAGCAGTTCTTC
TRBJ2-7	.	TRBV9	TRBD2	CASSRGGSSYEQYF	TGTGCCAGCTCCCGCGGGGGGAGCTCCTACGAGCAGTACTTC
TRBJ2-7	.	TRBV6-5	.	CASSYSTSSYEQYF	TGTGCCAGCAGTTACTCCACTAGCTCCTACGAGCAGTACTTC
TRBJ1-5	.	TRBV6-2/TRBV6-3	TRBD1	CASSPGTGGSQPQHF	TGTGCCAGCAGTCCCGGGACAGGGGGCTCTCAGCCCCAGCATTTT
TRBJ2-7	.	TRBV27	TRBD1	CASSLIRGRDEQYF	TGTGCCAGCAGTTTAATAAGGGGGCGGGACGAGCAGTACTTC
TRBJ2-5	.	TRBV5-1	.	CASSGRQTQETQYF	TGCGCCAGCAGCGGACGACAGACCCAAGAGACCCAGTACTTC
TRBJ2-5	.	TRBV27	TRBD1	CATLDRGQAQYF	TGTGCCACCCTAGACAGGGGTCAGGCCCAGTACTTC
TRBJ1-2	.	TRBV2	.	CASSVRQVLLYGYTF	TGTGCCAGCAGTGTAAGGCAGGTCTTACTTTATGGCTACACCTTC
TRBJ1-2	.	TRBV30	TRBD1	CACRPGGIGYTF	TGTGCCTGCAGGCCAGGGGGTATTGGCTACACCTTC
TRBJ2-7	.	TRBV4-1	TRBD1	CASSTRTGNPYEQYF	TGCGCCAGCAGCACTCGGACAGGGAATCCTTACGAGCAGTACTTC
TRBJ2-7	.	TRBV7-9	.	CASSLGRGRINEQYF	TGTGCCAGCAGCTTAGGGCGGGGACGGATTAACGAGCAGTACTTC
TRBJ1-2	.	TRBV6-5	TRBD1	CASKGAGGNYGYTF	TGTGCCAGCAAGGGGGCAGGGGGGAACTATGGCTACACCTTC
TRBJ2-7	.	TRBV30	.	CAWTSSYEQYF	TGTGCCTGGACGTCGTCCTACGAGCAGTACTTC
TRBJ1-6	.	TRBV2	.	CASGHNNSPLHF	TGTGCCAGCGGACACAATAATTCACCCCTCCACTTT
TRBJ1-5	once	TRBV2	TRBD1	CASRPGQTYSNQPQHF	TGTGCCAGCAGACCGGGACAGACCTATAGCAATCAGCCCCAGCATTTT
TRBJ2-5	.	TRBV7-3	TRBD1	CASSGTGQETQYF	TGTGCCAGCAGCGGGACAGGCCAAGAGACCCAGTACTTC